This T cell receptor beta chain was observed in a study of cytomegalovirus exposure and HLA in healthy donors. Background on the study: Unique TCRs numbering roughly 85 million, obtained from HLA-typed donors, made up an early data release. Regarding the study as a whole: At a 0.05 false discovery rate, a later analysis found about 17,000 TCR beta sequences to be associated with HLA alleles. Researchers reported in a later analysis that common viral pathogens appeared linked to several top clusters.

This clone turned up a few times. Its target is unknown. The PCR made use of 60 Vbeta and 13 Jbeta primers. The authors' processing: Counted up in a later analysis, unique TCR beta chains came to roughly 80 million, with about 9.9 million shared. TCRdb's table, derived via immunoSEQ multiplex PCR, lists solely in-frame clones and lacks some. The DNA was the basis for D and trimming; V, J and clone size are from that table. The sample consists of over 150,000 clones, over 70% of them appearing once. Input material: PBMCs. This sequence was found in a woman aged 60 to 75 in good health and CMV-seropositive.

CDR3 DNA sequence: TGCGCCAGCAGCCAAGATATCGGGCAGGGCTCCCTAAACTATGGCTACACCTTC. This encodes CASSQDIGQGSLNYGYTF. The V gene is TRBV4-3, the J gene TRBJ1-2; a weak D match, TRBD1 (5 bases). V was shortened by 0 bases and J by 2 bases, with 19 bases between the two germline ends. The length of the CDR3 is 18 residues. The germline gives CDR1 LGHNA, CDR2 YSLEER.